Here is one T cell receptor (beta chain) with its context. Antigen unknown. Clones were sequenced by immunoSEQ multiplex PCR, and TCRdb holds only the in-frame ones, with some missing. This sample yields 84,000 or so clones, of which about 80% are seen a single time; about 15% belongs to the top ten. This sample is drawn from a study of radiotherapy plus CTLA-4 blockade in lung cancer. General study points: Subsequent to radiotherapy plus ipilimumab, tumor-derived TCR clones underwent expansion in blood.

Germline assignment: CDR1 SGDLS and CDR2 YYNGEE. This CDR3 has 14 residues. The J segment lost 0 bases and the V segment lost 5 bases, leaving 2 bases of the junction unmatched. This TCR came from a human donor with non-small cell lung cancer that progressed on radiotherapy plus ipilimumab. J is TRBJ1-3 and V is TRBV9, with TRBD1 identical over 7 bases. The specimen comprised peripheral blood, sampled from a patient treated with radiotherapy plus ipilimumab. For the CDR3, the DNA is TGTGCCAGCAGTGGGGACAGCTCTGGAAACACCATATATTTT. It specifies CASSGDSSGNTIYF.